This TCR beta chain was recorded in a study of OX40 agonist ivuxolimab in advanced cancers. Across the whole study: Every 2 weeks, ivuxolimab was infused into the patients intravenously at between 0.01 and 10 mg/kg. Every patient in dose escalation had hepatocellular carcinoma, melanoma, renal cell or head and neck cancer.

Germline V gives CDR1 GTSNPN, CDR2 SVGIG (reference sequence). V was shortened by 2 bases and J by 0 bases, with 5 bases between the two germline ends. The CDR3 sequence is 14 residues long. As to this clone: Its antigen is undetermined.

Findings and limits, study-wide: Individuals who were partial responders at 0.1-3.0 mg/kg had clonal expansion that ranked among the lowest. There was clonal expansion of CD4+ and CD8+ blood T cells by week 6 at 0.1 to 3.0 mg/kg.

Profiled with immunoSEQ multiplex PCR; TCRdb holds only in-frame clones, not every one. The data hold 30,000 to 35,000 clones, with about nine tenths observed a single time. This chain joins TRBV30 and TRBJ2-6; D is unresolved. This sequence was found in an adult with an advanced solid tumor such as melanoma, head and neck, liver or kidney cancer. This material consisted of CD4+ or CD8+ T cells sorted from blood, taken in a trial of the OX40 agonist ivuxolimab. The CDR3 nucleotides are TGTGCCTGGAGTATGGGCTCTGGGGCCAACGTCCTGACTTTC. Its protein product is CAWSMGSGANVLTF.